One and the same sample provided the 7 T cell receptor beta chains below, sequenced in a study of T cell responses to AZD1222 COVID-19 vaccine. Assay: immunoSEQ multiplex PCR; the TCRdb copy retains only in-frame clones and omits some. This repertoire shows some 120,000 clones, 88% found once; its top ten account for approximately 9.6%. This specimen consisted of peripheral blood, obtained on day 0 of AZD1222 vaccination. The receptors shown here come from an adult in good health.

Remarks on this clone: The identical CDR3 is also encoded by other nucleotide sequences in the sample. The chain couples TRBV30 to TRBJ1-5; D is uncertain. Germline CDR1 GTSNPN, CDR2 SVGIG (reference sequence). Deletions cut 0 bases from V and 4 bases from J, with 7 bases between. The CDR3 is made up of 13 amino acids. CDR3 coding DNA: TGTGCCTGGAGTGTACGGGGAAATCAGCCCCAGCATTTT. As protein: CAWSVRGNQPQHF.

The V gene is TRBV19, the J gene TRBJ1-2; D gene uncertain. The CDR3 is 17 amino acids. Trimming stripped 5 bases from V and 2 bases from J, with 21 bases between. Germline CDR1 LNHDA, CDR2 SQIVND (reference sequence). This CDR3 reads CASSLFPGTVTNYGYTF. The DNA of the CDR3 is TGTGCCAGTAGTCTCTTCCCCGGTACAGTGACAAACTATGGCTACACCTTC.

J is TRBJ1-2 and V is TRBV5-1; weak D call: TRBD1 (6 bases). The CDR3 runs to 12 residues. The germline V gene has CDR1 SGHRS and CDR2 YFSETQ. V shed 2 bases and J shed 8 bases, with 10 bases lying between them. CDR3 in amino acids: CASSLGGSGYTF. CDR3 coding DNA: TGCGCCAGCAGCTTAGGGGGGAGCGGCTACACCTTC.

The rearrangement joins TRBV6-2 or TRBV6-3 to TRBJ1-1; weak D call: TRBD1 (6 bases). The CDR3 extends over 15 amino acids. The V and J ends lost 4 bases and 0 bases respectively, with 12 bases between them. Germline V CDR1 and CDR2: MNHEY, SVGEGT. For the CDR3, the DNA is TGTGCCAGCAGTTGGGACATCAGTTTGAACACTGAAGCTTTCTTT. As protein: CASSWDISLNTEAFF.

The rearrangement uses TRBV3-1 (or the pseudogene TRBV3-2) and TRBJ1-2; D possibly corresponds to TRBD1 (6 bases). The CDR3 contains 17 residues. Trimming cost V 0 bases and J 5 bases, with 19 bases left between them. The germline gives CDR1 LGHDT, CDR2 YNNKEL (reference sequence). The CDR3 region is CASSQEGSSGTRYGYTF. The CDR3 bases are TGTGCCAGCAGCCAAGAGGGGTCCTCCGGGACAAGATATGGCTACACCTTC.

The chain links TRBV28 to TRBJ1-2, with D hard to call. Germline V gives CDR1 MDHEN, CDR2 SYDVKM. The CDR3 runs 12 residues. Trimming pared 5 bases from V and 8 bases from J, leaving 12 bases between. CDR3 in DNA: TGTGCCAGCAGTCCCGCGTCCGGCGGCTACACCTTC. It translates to CASSPASGGYTF.

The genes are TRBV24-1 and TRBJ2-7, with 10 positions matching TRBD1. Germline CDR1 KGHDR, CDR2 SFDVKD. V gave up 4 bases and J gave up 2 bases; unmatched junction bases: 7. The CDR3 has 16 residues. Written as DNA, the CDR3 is TGTGCCACCAGTGACCCGGGACAGGGGAACCCCTACGAGCAGTACTTC. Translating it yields CATSDPGQGNPYEQYF.